These 20 T cell receptor beta chains originate from one sample sequenced in a study of blood T cell repertoires in COVID-19. Some clones are missing from TCRdb's copy, which holds only in-frame ones; the method was immunoSEQ multiplex PCR. The sample carries around 250,000 clones, more than 75% recorded once. Sequencing was done on a sample of peripheral blood. These receptor sequences come from a middle-aged man with active or convalescent COVID-19.

The rearrangement uses TRBV19 and TRBJ1-5; D is possibly TRBD1 (5 bases). The CDR3 consists of 13 residues. Between the trimmed V and J ends, which lost 8 bases and 6 bases, there was a span of 14 bases. Per germline, CDR1 LNHDA and CDR2 SQIVND (reference sequence). DNA of the CDR3: TGTGCCAGTCGGGGGGGGACCGGTCAGCCCCAGCATTTT. Its translation is CASRGGTGQPQHF.

CDR3 region: CASSLMYAENTEAFF. DNA for the CDR3: TGCGCCAGCAGCTTGATGTACGCGGAGAACACTGAAGCTTTCTTT. This rearrangement joins TRBV5-1 to TRBJ1-1, with D unclear. This CDR3 is built from 15 residues. The V gene lost 1 base and the J gene lost 1 base, with 11 bases spanning the gap. Germline V lookup: CDR1 SGHRS, CDR2 YFSETQ.

This clone came up once. The V gene is TRBV14, the J gene TRBJ1-3, with D maybe TRBD1 (6 bases). The CDR3 extends over 16 amino acids. CDR1 SGHDN and CDR2 FVKESK come from the germline V gene. Trimming took 4 bases from V and 4 from J, leaving 17 bases between them. CDR3 bases: TGTGCCAGCAGCCTCCTCGGGGGGACATCCGGAAACACCATATATTTT. As protein: CASSLLGGTSGNTIYF.

This clone is a singleton in its sample. The chain joins TRBV14 to TRBJ2-4; D is possibly TRBD2 (5 bases). Germline V gene sequence: CDR1 SGHDN, CDR2 FVKESK. The V end lost 4 bases, the J end lost 0 bases, and 28 bases lay between the germline ends. The CDR3 extends over 21 amino acids. The CDR3 DNA reads TGTGCCAGCAGCCTCACAAGAACGGGGAACTTCGGCGGTGAAGCCAAAAACATTCAGTACTTC. It yields the protein CASSLTRTGNFGGEAKNIQYF.

The chain uses TRBV14 and TRBJ2-3, with 11 bases that match TRBD2. CDR3 length: 16 residues. The trim removed 4 bases at V and 1 base at J, leaving 4 bases unmatched. Germline V gene data show CDR1 as SGHDN and CDR2 as FVKESK. The CDR3 sequence: CASSLLAGDGTDTQYF. The CDR3 DNA sequence: TGTGCCAGCAGCCTACTAGCGGGAGATGGCACAGATACGCAGTATTTT.

This chain joins TRBV11-2 and TRBJ2-7; TRBD1 might be the D (5 bases). The CDR3 has 19 amino acids. From germline, CDR1 is SGHAT and CDR2 FQNNGV. V lost 1 base and J 5 bases, leaving 27 bases between the germline ends. CDR3 nucleotide sequence: TGTGCCAGCAGCTTAGTAGGTCGATTTGTGCTCAACAGGCTCCACGAGCAGTACTTC. Its translation: CASSLVGRFVLNRLHEQYF.

The chain couples TRBV6-5 to TRBJ1-3; D is ambiguous. V was cut by 2 bases and J by 2 bases, with 7 bases left in between. The CDR3 totals 14 residues. Per germline, CDR1 MNHEY and CDR2 SVGAGI. Here the CDR3 DNA reads TGTGCCAGCAGTTACCGGGGTACTGGAAACACCATATATTTT. Translating it yields CASSYRGTGNTIYF.

The chain uses TRBV10-1 and TRBJ2-3, with TRBD2 matching 9 bases. CDR1 and CDR2 (germline): WNHNN, SYGVQD (reference sequence). With 0 bases clipped from V and 4 bases from J, the junction kept 5 bases outside the gene matches. The length of the CDR3 is 16 residues. The CDR3 DNA is TGCGCCAGCAGTGAGTCCGGCGGGGGGGCTCCAGATACGCAGTATTTT. Its translation is CASSESGGGAPDTQYF.

The chain couples TRBV3-1 (or the pseudogene TRBV3-2) to TRBJ1-1; 7 positions match TRBD1. J gave up 5 bases and V 4 bases, and 10 bases lay outside the gene matches. The CDR3 is made up of 15 amino acids. The germline gives CDR1 LGHDT, CDR2 YNNKEL (reference sequence). Here the CDR3 DNA reads TGTGCCAGCAGCCCGGAGACAGGGAGGACAACTGAAGCTTTCTTT. Its translation: CASSPETGRTTEAFF.

The chain joins TRBV3-1 (or the pseudogene TRBV3-2) to TRBJ2-7; 12 nucleotides line up with TRBD1. Unmatched junction bases numbered 15, after V lost 0 bases and J lost 6 bases. Germline loops: CDR1 LGHDT, CDR2 YNNKEL (reference sequence). This CDR3 has 19 amino acids. The CDR3 nucleotides are TGTGCCAGCAGCCAAGATTCGGGACAGGGGGCTTTGGCCCCTCGCGAGCAGTACTTC. Translating it yields CASSQDSGQGALAPREQYF.

The rearrangement joins TRBV10-3 to TRBJ2-3, with TRBD1 matching 9 bases. Germline V gives CDR1 ENHRY, CDR2 SYGVKD. The V gene end was trimmed by 6 bases and the J gene end by 3 bases; junction bases not matched to a gene: 7. The CDR3 sequence is 15 residues long. As DNA, the CDR3 is TGTGCCATCAGAAAAGACAGGGGGGGGACAGATACGCAGTATTTT. Amino acid sequence: CAIRKDRGGTDTQYF.

The CDR3 spells CAWGQGGGQFF. CDR3 sequence (DNA): TGTGCCTGGGGACAAGGGGGCGGTCAGTTCTTC. This chain links TRBV30 with TRBJ2-1, with TRBD1 matching over 7 bases. Germline values: CDR1 GTSNPN, CDR2 SVGIG (reference sequence). V dropped 5 bases and J dropped 13; count of bases not matched to a gene: 8. This CDR3 contains 11 residues.

V gene TRBV10-1 combines with J gene TRBJ2-2; maybe TRBD1 (5 bases). V was clipped by 4 bases and J by 0 bases, with 6 bases between them. CDR1 and CDR2 from the germline V gene are WNHNN and SYGVQD (reference sequence). The CDR3 contains 14 residues. CDR3 sequence (DNA): TGCGCCAGCAGTGCAGGGTCGAACACCGGGGAGCTGTTTTTT. Its translation: CASSAGSNTGELFF.

The rearrangement joins TRBV6-1 to TRBJ2-7, with D maybe TRBD1 (5 bases). The V and J ends lost 0 bases and 0 bases respectively, with 12 bases between them. The CDR3 covers 16 residues. From germline, CDR1 is MNHNS and CDR2 SASEGT. CDR3 region: CASSEATVSYSYEQYF. The CDR3 nucleotides read TGTGCCAGCAGTGAAGCGACAGTATCTTACTCCTACGAGCAGTACTTC.

This sequence joins TRBV7-9 and TRBJ1-3, with a weak D call TRBD1 (6 bases). V lost 3 bases to trimming and J lost 3 bases, with 12 bases between them. The CDR3 runs 15 residues. Looked up from germline, CDR1 is SEHNR and CDR2 is FQNEAQ (reference sequence). The CDR3 reads CASSFAQGYGNTIYF. The CDR3 DNA follows: TGTGCCAGCAGCTTCGCGCAGGGGTATGGAAACACCATATATTTT.

The table lists this clone with a few counts. The chain couples TRBV11-3 to TRBJ2-3; the D gene is possibly TRBD2 (5 bases). Between the trimmed V and J ends, which lost 5 bases and 9 bases, there was a span of 15 bases. Germline values: CDR1 SGHNT, CDR2 YENEEA. The CDR3 sequence is 13 residues long. The CDR3 is CASSATLAETQYF. CDR3 DNA: TGTGCCAGCAGCGCCACCCTAGCTGAAACGCAGTATTTT.

The chain uses TRBV15 and TRBJ1-4; tentative D call: TRBD1 (5 bases). The ends were cut back, 1 base at V and 3 bases at J, with 15 bases in the middle. Germline values: CDR1 LNHNV, CDR2 YYDKDF (reference sequence). The CDR3 is 17 amino acids. CDR3 in amino acids: CATSRGPGGSANEKLFF. Here the CDR3 DNA reads TGTGCCACCAGCAGAGGCCCCGGGGGGTCAGCTAATGAAAAACTGTTTTTT.

This chain uses TRBV19 with TRBJ2-7, with 8 bases aligning to TRBD2. The CDR3 is 14 residues long. Germline loops: CDR1 LNHDA, CDR2 SQIVND (reference sequence). Trimming at V came to 3 bases and at J to 7 bases, leaving 8 bases not matched to a gene. The CDR3: CASSMPISGVEQYF. Written as DNA, the CDR3 is TGTGCCAGTAGTATGCCGATTAGCGGGGTTGAGCAGTACTTC.

J is TRBJ1-3 and V is TRBV18; weak D call: TRBD1 (5 bases). This CDR3 is 16 amino acids long. V was clipped by 4 bases and J by 0 bases, with 13 bases between them. Germline V gives CDR1 KGHSH, CDR2 LQKENI. For the CDR3, the DNA is TGTGCCAGCTCACTTCGGGGCGGGACCTCTGGAAACACCATATATTTT. It yields the protein CASSLRGGTSGNTIYF.

The chain recombines TRBV30 with TRBJ2-3, with D unclear. V was pared by 5 bases and J by 5 bases, with 8 bases between. This CDR3 has 11 amino acids. Germline-derived CDR1 and CDR2 are GTSNPN and SVGIG (reference sequence). The CDR3 loop is CAWQVQDTQYF. The CDR3 DNA sequence: TGTGCCTGGCAGGTTCAAGATACGCAGTATTTT.